Here is one TCR beta chain with its context. What it binds is unknown. The data were taken from a study of cytomegalovirus exposure and HLA in healthy donors. Vbeta (60) and Jbeta (13) primers were used in the PCR. Some clones are missing from TCRdb's copy, which holds only in-frame ones; the method was immunoSEQ multiplex PCR. Of around 130,000 clones in the sample, around 70% are singletons; the top ten hold 5.5% to 7%. The donors were healthy bone marrow donors. General study points: Reported findings show TCR beta sequences accurately forecast HLA-A and HLA-B alleles in most subjects. Donor immune exposure was known only as CMV serostatus. A later analysis showed HLA-associated TCR beta chains outstripping equally common others in clonal expansion.

The sequence was obtained from a man aged 35 to 55 in good health and CMV-seropositive. The sequencing input was PBMCs.

The CDR3 DNA reads as TGTGCCAGCAGCCCCTCGGGGACTGTCTACGAGCAGTACTTC. It yields the protein CASSPSGTVYEQYF. The rearrangement links TRBV7-2 to TRBJ2-7; tentative D call: TRBD2 (6 bases). This CDR3 region has 14 residues. V lost 5 bases and J 3 bases, leaving 14 bases between the germline ends. Germline loops: CDR1 SGHTA, CDR2 FQGNSA. The full variable domain, completed using reference TRBV7-2 and TRBJ2-7, is GAGVSQSPSNKVTEKGKDVELRCDPISGHTALYWYRQSLGQGLEFLIYFQGNSAPDKSGLPSDRFSAERTGGSVSTLTIQRTQQEDSAVYLCASSPSGTVYEQYFGPGTRLTVT.